The present TCR beta chain was sequenced within a study of yellow fever vaccine responses in identical twins listed by TCRdb under 2018. About the study as a whole: The study precisely tracked vaccine-responding T cell clones in identical twins.

The protocol used for the library was RT-PCR. TCRdb shows the sequencer as Illumina HiSeq 2500. TCRdb reran the public reads through fastp at Q25 and MiXCR, keeping productive beta chains. Entries are consolidated by CDR3 protein sequence, retaining the most common genes and DNA. This sample lists approximately 13,000 distinct CDR3 sequences; about 88% were detected once. The ten largest make up 0.6% to 0.8% of the sample. As regards this clonotype: The antigen it binds to is not known. One base away there is no much larger clone; base qualities are not given.

On the study overall, not on this receptor specifically: According to the authors, in identical twins the way T cells responded to vaccination appeared partly convergent and partly personalized.

V and J are truncated by 0 bases and 4 bases respectively, leaving an intervening sequence of 11 bases. Based on the germline V gene, the CDR1 and CDR2 sequences are SGDLS and YYNGEE. The CDR3 contains 15 residues, cysteine and phenylalanine counted. The read is trimmed to its CDR3 DNA, 45 bases read in frame from base 1. Rearrangement joined TRBV9 to TRBJ1-3; matching of 5 bases hints at TRBD1 as the D gene. This clonotype originated in a woman aged 18-29 years who received the yellow fever vaccine. Donor details come from another sample of the same person, matched by shared clones. Here the sequenced sample was T cells from blood (PBMCs), unsorted or a sorted subset (not recorded which), taken before or after yellow fever vaccination (not recorded which). The DNA reads TGTGCCAGCAGCGTAGGGGGCGAGTGGGGAAACACCATATATTTT. This translates into CASSVGGEWGNTIYF.